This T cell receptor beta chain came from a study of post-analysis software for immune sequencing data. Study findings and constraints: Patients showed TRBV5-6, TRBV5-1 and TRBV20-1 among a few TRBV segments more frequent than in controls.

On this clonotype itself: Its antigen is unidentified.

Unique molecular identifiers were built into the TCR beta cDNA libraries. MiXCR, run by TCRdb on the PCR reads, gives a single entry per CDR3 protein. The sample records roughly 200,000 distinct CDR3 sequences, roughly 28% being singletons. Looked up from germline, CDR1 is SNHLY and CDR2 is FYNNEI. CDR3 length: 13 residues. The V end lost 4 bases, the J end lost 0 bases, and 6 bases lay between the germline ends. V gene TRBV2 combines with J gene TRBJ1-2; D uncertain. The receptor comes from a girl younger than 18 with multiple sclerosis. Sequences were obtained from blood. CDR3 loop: CASSGVANYGYTF. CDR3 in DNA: TGTGCCAGCAGTGGGGTGGCTAACTATGGCTACACCTTC. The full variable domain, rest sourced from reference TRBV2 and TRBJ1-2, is EPEVTQTPSHQVTQMGQEVILRCVPISNHLYFYWYRQILGQKVEFLVSFYNNEISEKSEIFDDQFSVERPDGSNFTLKIRSTKLEDSAMYFCASSGVANYGYTFGSGTRLTVV.